The clone carrying this TCR beta chain was detected ten times or more. Antigen: not known. The V end was cut by 2 bases, the J end by 5 bases, with 15 bases between. CDR1 MNHEY and CDR2 SVGEGT come from the germline V gene. The CDR3 loop spans 15 amino acids. This record comes from a study of regulatory T cells in long-lasting Graves disease. Study-wide background: New Graves' disease cases had less than 3 months of antithyroid drugs. Overall study findings and caveats: It was in persistent disease that TRBV28, TRBJ1-2 and TRBJ2-5 were favored. Persistent Graves' patients showed less TCR diversity than newly diagnosed patients showed.

The time point denotes: newly diagnosed GD, antithyroid drugs for less than 3 months. RNA from PBMCs was the source of the TCR library. For TCR beta, libraries came from iRepertoire HTBI primers and Arm-PCR of CDR3 regions. TCRdb reanalysed the multiplex PCR reads using MiXCR and keeps one entry per CDR3 protein. The sample lists 200,000 to 250,000 distinct CDR3 sequences, 18% occurring once. Material: peripheral blood mononuclear cells (PBMCs), obtained at new diagnosis, from a patient treated with antithyroid drugs. This chain links TRBV6-2 or TRBV6-3 with TRBJ2-5; possible D gene TRBD2, 7 bases. The sequence derives from a female donor with Graves disease. The CDR3 sequence: CASSYVGGQAETQYF. Here the CDR3 DNA reads TGTGCCAGCAGTTACGTCGGGGGGCAGGCGGAGACCCAGTACTTC.